This paragraph reports one T cell receptor (beta chain). Its target antigen remains unknown. No much larger clone is present one base from it, and per-base qualities are unavailable. The data were obtained in a study of T cell changes during pregnancy in multiple sclerosis (dated by TCRdb to 2018 to 2020). Context from the whole study: Changes in the T cell repertoire over the course of pregnancy were examined in this study in women with multiple sclerosis.

As encoded in the germline V gene, CDR1 is MNHNS while CDR2 is SASEGT. Here V drops 2 bases and J drops 9 bases, and the junction holds 1 base not matched to any gene. The CDR3 goes from the cysteine to the phenylalanine over 14 residues. The retained sequence is limited to the CDR3, 42 bases, with the frame set at the first base. Library preparation used the immunoSEQ multiplex PCR assay. TCRdb obtained this table from immuneACCESS and retained in-frame rearrangements with V and J assigned. These tables miss some clones; where compared with another copy, unresolved V genes account for less than half of the shortfall, and the remainder is unexplained. The sample records approximately 88,000 clones, 92% of which are singletons. The ten largest clones capture over 2% of the sample.

The material sequenced was peripheral blood, taken in the first trimester of pregnancy. The sequence joins TRBV6-1 to TRBJ2-1; 13 junctional bases match TRBD2. This TCR was recovered from a female donor with multiple sclerosis, enrolled in a pregnancy study. CDR3 reads: CASSERTSGSEQFF. The nucleotides read TGTGCCAGCAGTGAAAGGACTAGCGGGAGTGAGCAGTTCTTC.